These 20 T cell receptor beta chains were sequenced from one sample in a study of monozygotic twins with inflammatory bowel disease. After re-calling the 5' RACE reads, TCRdb lists one entry per CDR3 protein, DNA absent. The repertoire shows more than 100,000 distinct CDR3 sequences; the top ten hold more than 1.5%. Material for sequencing was blood. Every receptor here comes from a human donor with ulcerative colitis or Crohn's disease, or a healthy co-twin of an affected twin (not recorded which).

The chain uses TRBV7-2 and TRBJ2-3. The V gene's germline CDR1 is SGHTA and CDR2 FQGNSA. The length of the CDR3 is 12 residues. The CDR3 sequence is CASSFRMGTQYF.

The chain carries TRBV20-1 and TRBJ2-7; TCRdb proposes TRBD2, but this gene call is untestable without DNA. Per germline, CDR1 DFQATT and CDR2 SNEGSKA (reference sequence). The CDR3 spans 12 residues. CDR3 region: CSARGLNYEQYF.

The chain recombines TRBV10-2 with TRBJ2-3; TCRdb outputs TRBD2, but without DNA this stays unchecked. This CDR3 has 18 amino acids. The germline gives CDR1 WSHSY, CDR2 SAAADI. CDR3 sequence: CASSELGGPAGGTDTQYF.

The rearrangement joins TRBV5-1 to TRBJ2-7; the D call of TRBD2 rests on TCRdb alone, since no DNA is present to check it. Germline lookup yields CDR1 SGHRS and CDR2 YFSETQ. The CDR3 loop spans 15 amino acids. CDR3 sequence: CASSSGGSAHYEQYF.

This sequence joins TRBV7-9 and TRBJ1-1. The CDR3 length is 13 residues. CDR1 is SEHNR and CDR2 is FQNEAQ in the germline V gene (reference sequence). CDR3 sequence reads: CASSLSQNTEAFF.

CDR3 region: CASSFGLAGLNSYEQYF. The J gene is TRBJ2-7, the V gene TRBV5-6; TCRdb designates TRBD2, a call that cannot be tested without DNA. This CDR3 is 17 amino acids long. Germline assignment: CDR1 SGHDT and CDR2 YYEEEE.

The V gene is TRBV7-2, the J gene TRBJ1-1. CDR1 SGHTA and CDR2 FQGNSA come from the germline V gene. The CDR3 contains 14 residues. CDR3 sequence: CASRAGRMNTEAFF.

The gene calls are TRBV6-1 and TRBJ2-5; TCRdb selects TRBD1, and the lack of DNA leaves this call unchecked. The CDR3 has 15 residues. Per the germline V gene, CDR1 is MNHNS and CDR2 is SASEGT. CDR3 amino acids: CASSEGAGAWETQYF.

This chain links TRBV7-2 with TRBJ1-5. Germline CDR1 SGHTA, CDR2 FQGNSA. The CDR3 runs to 14 residues. The CDR3 loop is CASSLVLGDQPQHF.

This chain's CDR3 is CASSKWCMNTEAFF. The chain recombines TRBV21-1 with TRBJ1-1. TRBV21-1 is a pseudogene segment. This CDR3 region has 14 residues.

The genes are TRBV5-1 and TRBJ1-5; the D call of TRBD1 rests on TCRdb alone, since no DNA is present to check it. Germline V CDR1 and CDR2: SGHRS, YFSETQ. The CDR3 spans 14 residues. CDR3 sequence reads: CASSLEGGHQPQHF.

The V and J genes are TRBV7-2 and TRBJ2-7; TCRdb indicates TRBD1, and absent DNA this call remains unverified. The CDR3 covers 16 residues. CDR1 is SGHTA, CDR2 FQGNSA, per germline. The CDR3 region is CASSFIVGARAHEQYF.

V gene TRBV12-3 or TRBV12-4 combines with J gene TRBJ1-1; TCRdb's D gene call, TRBD1, goes unchecked for lack of DNA. This CDR3 spans 16 amino acids. CDR3 region: CATRQGVTLMNTEAFF.

The rearrangement links TRBV28 to TRBJ2-7. There are 12 residues in the CDR3. Looked up from germline, CDR1 is MDHEN and CDR2 is SYDVKM. The CDR3 protein is CASSLWGNEQYF.

The CDR3 protein is CASSLVTTSGNTIYF. V gene TRBV7-2 combines with J gene TRBJ1-3. This CDR3 has 15 amino acids. The germline V gene encodes CDR1 SGHTA and CDR2 FQGNSA.

The genes are TRBV7-2 and TRBJ2-7; TCRdb indicates TRBD2, and absent DNA this call remains unverified. Germline V gene lookup returns CDR1 SGHTA and CDR2 FQGNSA. This CDR3 contains 14 residues. CDR3 region: CASSLVGLEAKQYF.

This chain uses TRBV6-6 with TRBJ1-1; TCRdb reports TRBD1, a call that lacks DNA to check it against. CDR1 and CDR2 from the germline V gene are MNHNY and SVGAGI (reference sequence). This CDR3 is built from 14 residues. This CDR3 reads CASRRGQGGTEAFF.

The genes are TRBV3-1 and TRBJ2-7. The germline gives CDR1 LGHDT, CDR2 YNNKEL (reference sequence). The CDR3 is 12 residues long. CDR3 residues: CASSQASYEQYF.

The V gene is TRBV4-3, the J gene TRBJ1-3; with no DNA, the TCRdb D assignment of TRBD1 cannot be verified. The CDR3 totals 20 residues. CDR1 LGHNA and CDR2 YSLEER come from the germline V gene. CDR3 amino acids: CASSKEGSQGANSPRNTIYF.

The chain couples TRBV4-3 to TRBJ2-7; TCRdb's D call of TRBD1 is untestable without DNA. The CDR3 has 17 amino acids. Germline values: CDR1 LGHNA, CDR2 YSLEER. This chain's CDR3 is CASSQDQGEGVGREQYF.